Presented here are 28 T cell receptor beta chains from one specimen sequenced in a study of read filtering for tumor transcriptome and immune sequencing. Molecular barcoded adaptors covering alpha/delta and beta/gamma chains were used on roughly 400 ng RNA. From the reads, TCRdb called clonotypes with MiXCR, one entry per CDR3 protein. The sample records about 46,000 distinct CDR3 sequences, around 12% being singletons. The specimen was a population of CD138-negative cells sorted from bone marrow. These receptors were collected from a donor over 35 with multiple myeloma.

This chain links TRBV5-1 with TRBJ2-7; a weak D match, TRBD2 (5 bases). The CDR3 has 13 amino acids. Trimming removed 4 bases at V and 6 bases at J, with 14 bases between. The germline V gene has CDR1 SGHRS and CDR2 YFSETQ. The CDR3 is CASSPYAGSEQYF. CDR3 DNA sequence: TGCGCCAGCAGCCCGTACGCTGGGAGCGAGCAGTACTTC.

This clonotype was detected only a few times. At one end, the junction sequence differs from germline, possibly due to a read error. The chain is built from TRBV27 and TRBJ2-1; 10 nucleotides match TRBD1. Germline V gives CDR1 MNHEY, CDR2 SMNVEV (reference sequence). This CDR3 is 16 amino acids long. The CDR3 is CASSLLGQGSYNGQFF. The CDR3 region has the DNA TGTGCCAGCAGTCTGTTGGGACAGGGGTCGTACAATGGGCAGTTCTTC.

This clonotype was seen repeatedly, ten times or more. The chain joins TRBV28 to TRBJ2-3, with D possibly TRBD2 on 5 matching bases. Germline V gene data show CDR1 as MDHEN and CDR2 as SYDVKM. There are 14 residues in the CDR3. The germline V and J ends were trimmed by 7 bases and 2 bases, with 13 bases remaining between them. CDR3 bases: TGTGCCAGCAAAGAGGACTCCCTCACAGATACGCAGTATTTT. Its protein product is CASKEDSLTDTQYF.

Points on this clonotype: It may be a read error: a sequence one base away is much more abundant. The chain uses TRBV19 and TRBJ2-3; D gene unclear. Germline CDR1 LNHDA, CDR2 SQIVND (reference sequence). Trimming took 4 bases from V and 5 from J, leaving 4 bases between them. This CDR3 is built from 11 residues. The CDR3 reads CASSKEDTQYF. CDR3 bases: TGTGCCAGTAGTAAGGAAGATACGCAGTATTTT. The whole variable domain, remainder taken from reference TRBV19 and TRBJ2-3, is DGGITQSPKYLFRKEGQNVTLSCEQNLNHDAMYWYRQDPGQGLRLIYYSQIVNDFQKGDIAEGYSVSREKKESFPLTVTSAQKNPTAFYLCASSKEDTQYFGPGTRLTVL.

There are many counts of this clonotype. The CDR3 DNA reads TGTGCCATCAGCAACCCCGGGACCGGGTACAATGAGCAGTTCTTC. Amino acids: CAISNPGTGYNEQFF. The chain has TRBV10-3 and TRBJ2-1; D possibly uses TRBD1 or TRBD2 (5 bases each). The germline CDR1 and CDR2 sequences are ENHRY and SYGVKD. The V end lost 6 bases, the J end lost 4 bases, and 16 bases lay between the germline ends. The CDR3 extends over 15 amino acids.

About this clonotype: Given a far larger clone just one base away, this is likely a sequencing read error. Since no conserved phenylalanine or tryptophan closes the CDR3, a read error is the likely cause. The chain is built from TRBV6-1 and TRBJ2-1; TRBD1 aligns across 7 bases. Germline CDR1 MNHNS, CDR2 SASEGT. J was trimmed by 8 bases and V by 8 bases; bases with no gene match: 15. The CDR3 totals 15 residues. CDR3: CASVKGRTGSHEQFL. The CDR3 DNA reads as TGTGCCAGCGTCAAGGGAAGGACAGGTTCGCATGAGCAGTTCCTC.

This clonotype has at least ten counts. The V call is TRBV5-1, the J call TRBJ2-1; 11 bases map to TRBD1. Germline V gene lookup returns CDR1 SGHRS and CDR2 YFSETQ. CDR3 length: 16 residues. After removal of 3 bases from V and 1 base from J, the junction contained 3 bases not matched to a gene. The chain's CDR3 is CASSSGQGASYNEQFF. The CDR3 bases are TGCGCCAGCAGCTCCGGACAGGGGGCTTCCTACAATGAGCAGTTCTTC. Based on the CDR3 plus reference TRBV5-1 and TRBJ2-1, the full variable domain is KAGVTQTPRYLIKTRGQQVTLSCSPISGHRSVSWYQQTPGQGLQFLFEYFSETQRNKGNFPGRFSGRQFSNSRSEMNVSTLELGDSALYLCASSSGQGASYNEQFFGPGTRLTVL.

This chain uses TRBV3-1 with TRBJ2-1, with unresolved D. Trimming shortened V by 7 bases and J by 8 bases, and 0 bases separated the two germline ends. The CDR3 contains 8 residues. Germline lookup yields CDR1 LGHDT and CDR2 YNNKEL (reference sequence). Here the CDR3 reads CASNEQFF. CDR3 bases: TGTGCCAGCAATGAGCAGTTCTTC.

This clonotype was observed many times. J is TRBJ2-4 and V is TRBV5-6; tentative D call: TRBD2 (5 bases). The germline V gene has CDR1 SGHDT and CDR2 YYEEEE. CDR3 length equals 15 residues. Trimming stripped 1 base from V and 5 bases from J, with 13 bases between. The CDR3 here is CASSLFGVAENIQYF. CDR3 sequence (DNA): TGTGCCAGCAGCTTGTTCGGGGTAGCTGAAAACATTCAGTACTTC.

This clonotype has ten or more counts. The CDR3: CASSLGGAGYNEQFF. The CDR3 coding sequence is TGTGCCAGCAGCCTCGGGGGAGCGGGTTACAATGAGCAGTTCTTC. The rearrangement joins TRBV14 to TRBJ2-1; D might be TRBD2 (6 bases). The V gene lost 4 bases and the J gene lost 4 bases, with 14 bases spanning the gap. This CDR3 comprises 15 residues. Germline CDR1 is SGHDN and CDR2 is FVKESK.

Details on this clonotype: One end of the junction varies from germline; a read error may be responsible. This chain joins TRBV3-1 and TRBJ2-1, with TRBD2 matching 11 bases. Germline CDR1 is LGHDT and CDR2 is YNNKEL (reference sequence). This CDR3 is 15 amino acids long. The CDR3, as DNA: TGTGCCGGCAGGGATGGACTAGCGGGCTACAATGAGCAGCTCTTC. Translating gives CAGRDGLAGYNEQLF.

This clonotype was detected once. It is likely a read error: a sequence one base away is far more abundant. V and J are TRBV7-9 and TRBJ2-6; D is undetermined. The V end lost 5 bases, the J end lost 2 bases, and 13 bases lay between the germline ends. The CDR3 has 16 amino acids. Germline V gene lookup returns CDR1 SEHNR and CDR2 FQNEAQ (reference sequence). The CDR3 DNA sequence: TGTGCCAGCAGCCTGAATGGACCACCTGGGGCCAACGTCCTGACTTTC. It translates to CASSLNGPPGANVLTF.

This clonotype occurred many times. The V gene is TRBV20-1, the J gene TRBJ1-6, with TRBD1 as a possible D gene (5 bases). From germline, CDR1 is DFQATT and CDR2 SNEGSKA (reference sequence). The V gene lost 6 bases and the J gene lost 8 bases, with 17 bases spanning the gap. This CDR3 is 14 amino acids long. The CDR3 is CSASPAGRYSPLHF. The CDR3 DNA is TGCAGTGCGAGTCCCGCGGGACGCTATTCACCCCTCCACTTT.

This clonotype has just a few counts. It may be a read error: a sequence one base away is much more abundant. This CDR3 reads CASSLRLAGGLDTRYF. DNA of the CDR3: TGTGCCAGCAGCTTAAGACTAGCGGGAGGGCTAGATACGCGGTATTTT. The chain carries TRBV7-2 and TRBJ2-3, with 14 bases fitting TRBD2. CDR3 length: 16 residues. CDR1 is SGHTA, CDR2 FQGNSA, per germline. The full variable domain, in which reference TRBV7-2 and TRBJ2-3 provide the parts outside the CDR3, is GAGVSQSPSNKVTEKGKDVELRCDPISGHTALYWYRQSLGQGLEFLIYFQGNSAPDKSGLPSDRFSAERTGGSVSTLTIQRTQQEDSAVYLCASSLRLAGGLDTRYFGPGTRLTVL.

Concerning this clonotype itself: This likely stems from a read error, as it lies one base from a far larger clone. The rearrangement uses TRBV6-1 and TRBJ1-1, with D unresolved. Germline V gene lookup returns CDR1 MNHNS and CDR2 SASEGT. The CDR3 is 11 amino acids. V dropped 3 bases and J dropped 11 bases, with 10 bases sitting between them. CDR3 nucleotides: TGTGCCAGCAGTGATTCTTCGAGGGCTTTCTTT. Its translation: CASSDSSRAFF.

This clonotype was counted ten times or more. This chain joins TRBV25-1 and TRBJ2-7; D gene uncertain. V was cut by 5 bases and J by 2 bases, with 13 bases left in between. CDR3 size: 14 residues. Germline CDR1 is MGHDK and CDR2 is SYGVNS. The CDR3 nucleotides are TGTGCCAGCAGTCCGCCAGGCTCGACCTACGAGCAGTACTTC. This translates into CASSPPGSTYEQYF.

Ten or more counts support this clonotype. The V and J genes are TRBV12-3 or TRBV12-4 and TRBJ2-7; possible D gene TRBD1, 6 bases. V was clipped by 3 bases and J by 4 bases, with 13 bases between them. There are 14 residues in the CDR3. CDR3 in DNA: TGTGCCAGCAGTTTTCAGGGGATTTCTTACGAGCAGTACTTC. This encodes CASSFQGISYEQYF.

J is TRBJ1-1 and V is TRBV30, with TRBD1 as a possible D gene (5 bases). V was clipped by 5 bases and J by 2 bases, with 9 bases between them. The CDR3 covers 12 residues. Germline V CDR1 and CDR2: GTSNPN, SVGIG (reference sequence). This chain's CDR3 is CAWGDRNTEAFF. The CDR3 DNA follows: TGTGCCTGGGGGGACCGTAACACTGAAGCTTTCTTT.

The rearrangement links TRBV5-1 to TRBJ2-5; D is tentatively TRBD1 or TRBD2 (5 bases each). Trimming left V 4 bases short and J 2 bases short, with 15 bases between. The CDR3 covers 15 residues. Germline V gene data show CDR1 as SGHRS and CDR2 as YFSETQ. In nucleotides, the CDR3 is TGCGCCAGCAGCCAGGGACCGTCCAATCAAGAGACCCAGTACTTC. Translating it yields CASSQGPSNQETQYF. Drawing the rest from reference TRBV5-1 and TRBJ2-5, the complete variable domain is KAGVTQTPRYLIKTRGQQVTLSCSPISGHRSVSWYQQTPGQGLQFLFEYFSETQRNKGNFPGRFSGRQFSNSRSEMNVSTLELGDSALYLCASSQGPSNQETQYFGPGTRLLVL.

This clonotype was seen at least ten times. The chain is built from TRBV30 and TRBJ2-1; D ambiguous. The germline gives CDR1 GTSNPN, CDR2 SVGIG (reference sequence). The CDR3 loop spans 13 amino acids. Trimming removed 0 bases at V and 9 bases at J, with 12 bases between. CDR3 in amino acids: CAWSVARNTEQFF. The CDR3 DNA follows: TGTGCCTGGAGTGTCGCTAGGAACACTGAGCAGTTCTTC.

This clonotype was recorded many times. This chain connects TRBV2 to TRBJ2-3; no reliable D call. The CDR3 sequence is 17 residues long. Trimming stripped 4 bases from V and 2 bases from J, with 19 bases between. Germline assignment: CDR1 SNHLY and CDR2 FYNNEI. CDR3 DNA: TGTGCCAGCAGTGGGGAAATCTCGGGCGAACTCACAGATACGCAGTATTTT. Its translation is CASSGEISGELTDTQYF.

Ten or more counts support this clonotype. This chain links TRBV28 with TRBJ2-7, with unresolved D. CDR3 length equals 13 residues. V was shortened by 7 bases and J by 1 base, with 11 bases between the two germline ends. Germline lookup yields CDR1 MDHEN and CDR2 SYDVKM. The CDR3 region is CASKNPLSYEQYF. CDR3 in DNA: TGTGCCAGCAAAAACCCCCTGTCCTACGAGCAGTACTTC.

Many counts were recorded for this clonotype. This rearrangement joins TRBV10-3 to TRBJ2-1; 11 nucleotides agree with TRBD2. CDR3 length equals 13 residues. CDR1 and CDR2 from the germline V gene are ENHRY and SYGVKD. The J segment lost 6 bases and the V segment lost 10 bases, leaving 5 bases of the junction unmatched. The CDR3 sequence: CATGTSGGNEQFF. As DNA, the CDR3 is TGTGCCACCGGGACTAGCGGAGGCAATGAGCAGTTCTTC.

Many counts were recorded for this clonotype. CDR3 in DNA: TGTGCCAGCCGAGTGAGGAATCATCAGCCCCAGCATTTT. Translating gives CASRVRNHQPQHF. This chain joins TRBV28 and TRBJ1-5, with unresolved D. The CDR3 is 13 residues long. V was trimmed by 8 bases and J by 5 bases, leaving 13 bases between them. Germline-derived CDR1 and CDR2 are MDHEN and SYDVKM.

This clonotype was seen repeatedly, ten times or more. The genes are TRBV28 and TRBJ1-1; 10 bases fit TRBD1. This CDR3 is built from 14 residues. Trimming cost V 3 bases and J 7 bases; bases outside gene matches: 5. Germline V gene data show CDR1 as MDHEN and CDR2 as SYDVKM. CDR3 DNA: TGTGCCAGCAGTTTGACAGGGGGCGGAGGTGAAGCTTTCTTT. This encodes CASSLTGGGGEAFF.

CDR3 bases: TGCGCCAGCAGCCAAGATCATTTAGGTCAGCCCCAGCATTTT. Protein sequence: CASSQDHLGQPQHF. The chain uses TRBV4-1 and TRBJ1-5; D ambiguous. The CDR3 runs 14 residues. Trimming took off 0 bases at V and 6 bases at J, with 9 bases between the two ends. Germline V gives CDR1 MGHRA, CDR2 YSYEKL.

This clonotype was found many times. The rearrangement links TRBV29-1 to TRBJ2-5; D is ambiguous. The CDR3 contains 13 residues. Trimming took 1 base from V and 4 from J, leaving 10 bases between them. CDR1 is SQVTM and CDR2 is ANQGSEA in the germline V gene. CDR3 sequence: CSVEGLEGETQYF. CDR3 DNA: TGCAGCGTTGAAGGGCTCGAAGGAGAGACCCAGTACTTC.

The sample holds many counts of this clonotype. The V call is TRBV28, the J call TRBJ1-1; D gene unclear. Trimming stripped 7 bases from V and 1 base from J, with 10 bases between. CDR3 length: 13 residues. Germline V gene sequence: CDR1 MDHEN, CDR2 SYDVKM. DNA for the CDR3: TGTGCCAGCACCTCTAATGGGAACACTGAAGCTTTCTTT. It specifies CASTSNGNTEAFF.